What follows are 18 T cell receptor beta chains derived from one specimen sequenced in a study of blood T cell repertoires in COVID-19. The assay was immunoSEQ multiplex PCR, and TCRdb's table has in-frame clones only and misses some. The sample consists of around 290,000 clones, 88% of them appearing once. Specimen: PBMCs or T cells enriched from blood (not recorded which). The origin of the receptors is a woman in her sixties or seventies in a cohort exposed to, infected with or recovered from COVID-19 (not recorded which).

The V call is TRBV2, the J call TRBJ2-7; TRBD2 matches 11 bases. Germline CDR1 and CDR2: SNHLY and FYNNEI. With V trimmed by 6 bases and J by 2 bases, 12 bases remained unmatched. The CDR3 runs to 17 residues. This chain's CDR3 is CASRQGSGRAGAYEQYF. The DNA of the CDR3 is TGTGCCAGCAGACAGGGTAGCGGGAGGGCTGGCGCCTACGAGCAGTACTTC.

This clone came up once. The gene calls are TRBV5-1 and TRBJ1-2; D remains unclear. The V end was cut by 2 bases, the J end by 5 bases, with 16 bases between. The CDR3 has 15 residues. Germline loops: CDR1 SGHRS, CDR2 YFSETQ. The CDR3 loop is CASSFRGVGSYGYTF. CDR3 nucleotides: TGCGCCAGCAGCTTTCGGGGTGTCGGGAGTTATGGCTACACCTTC.

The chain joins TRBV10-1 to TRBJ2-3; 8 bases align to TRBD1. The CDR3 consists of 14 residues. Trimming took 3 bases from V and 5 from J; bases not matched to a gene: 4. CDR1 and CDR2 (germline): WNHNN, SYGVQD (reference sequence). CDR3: CASSDTGGGDTQYF. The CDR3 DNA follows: TGCGCCAGCAGTGATACAGGGGGAGGAGATACGCAGTATTTT.

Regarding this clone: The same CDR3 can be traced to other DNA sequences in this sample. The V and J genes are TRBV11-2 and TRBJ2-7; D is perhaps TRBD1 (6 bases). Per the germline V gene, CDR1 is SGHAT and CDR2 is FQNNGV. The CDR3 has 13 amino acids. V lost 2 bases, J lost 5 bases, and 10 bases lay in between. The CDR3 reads CASSLTGLNEQYF. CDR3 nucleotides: TGTGCCAGCAGCTTAACAGGGTTGAACGAGCAGTACTTC.

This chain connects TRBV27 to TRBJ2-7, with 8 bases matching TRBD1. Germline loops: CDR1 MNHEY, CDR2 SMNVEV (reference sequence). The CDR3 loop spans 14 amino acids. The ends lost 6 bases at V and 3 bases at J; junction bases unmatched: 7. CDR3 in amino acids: CASRTGVEGYEQYF. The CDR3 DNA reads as TGTGCCAGCAGGACAGGGGTTGAGGGCTACGAGCAGTACTTC.

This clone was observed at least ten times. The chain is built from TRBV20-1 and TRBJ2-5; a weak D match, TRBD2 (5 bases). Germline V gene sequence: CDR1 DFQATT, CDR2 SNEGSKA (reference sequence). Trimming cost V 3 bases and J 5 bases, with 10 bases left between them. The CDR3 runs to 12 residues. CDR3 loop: CSASRGLETQYF. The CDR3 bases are TGCAGTGCTAGTAGAGGGTTGGAGACCCAGTACTTC.

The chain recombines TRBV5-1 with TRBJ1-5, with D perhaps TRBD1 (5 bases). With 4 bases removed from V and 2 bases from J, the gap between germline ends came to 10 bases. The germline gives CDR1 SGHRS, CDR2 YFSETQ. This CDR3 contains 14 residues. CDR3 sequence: CASSLDTGNQPQHF. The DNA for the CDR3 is TGCGCCAGCAGCCTGGACACCGGCAATCAGCCCCAGCATTTT.

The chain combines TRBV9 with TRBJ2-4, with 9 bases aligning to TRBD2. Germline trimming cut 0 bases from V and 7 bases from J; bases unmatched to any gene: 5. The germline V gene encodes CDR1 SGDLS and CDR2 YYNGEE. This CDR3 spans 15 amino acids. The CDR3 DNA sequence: TGTGCCAGCAGCGTAGTTGCGGGAGGGAGGAACATTCAGTACTTC. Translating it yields CASSVVAGGRNIQYF. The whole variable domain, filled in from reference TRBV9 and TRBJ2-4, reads DSGVTQTPKHLITATGQRVTLRCSPRSGDLSVYWYQQSLDQGLQFLIQYYNGEERAKGNILERFSAQQFPDLHSELNLSSLELGDSALYFCASSVVAGGRNIQYFGAGTRLSVL.

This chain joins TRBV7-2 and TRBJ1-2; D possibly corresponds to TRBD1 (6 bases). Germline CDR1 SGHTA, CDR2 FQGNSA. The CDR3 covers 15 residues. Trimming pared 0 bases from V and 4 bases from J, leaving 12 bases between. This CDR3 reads CASSLAPGVVYGYTF. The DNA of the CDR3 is TGTGCCAGCAGCTTAGCCCCAGGGGTAGTCTATGGCTACACCTTC.

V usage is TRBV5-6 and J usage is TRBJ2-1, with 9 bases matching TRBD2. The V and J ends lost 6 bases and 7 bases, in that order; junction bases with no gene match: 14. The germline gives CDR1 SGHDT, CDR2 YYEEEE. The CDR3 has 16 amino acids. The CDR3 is CASNKQVAGVANEQFF. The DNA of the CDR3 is TGTGCCAGCAATAAGCAGGTAGCGGGAGTAGCAAATGAGCAGTTCTTC.

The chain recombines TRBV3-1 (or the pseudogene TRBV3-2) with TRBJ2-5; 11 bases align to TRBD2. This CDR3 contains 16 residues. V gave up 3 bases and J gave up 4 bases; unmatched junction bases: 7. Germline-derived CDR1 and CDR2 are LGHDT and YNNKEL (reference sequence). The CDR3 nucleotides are TGTGCCAGCAGCCAGGCTACTAGCGGGAGTTTAGAGACCCAGTACTTC. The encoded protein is CASSQATSGSLETQYF.

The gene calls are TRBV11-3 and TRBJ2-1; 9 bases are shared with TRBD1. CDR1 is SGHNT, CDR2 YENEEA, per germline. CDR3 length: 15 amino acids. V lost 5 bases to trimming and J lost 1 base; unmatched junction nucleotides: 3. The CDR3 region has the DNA TGTGCCAGCAGCCGAGACAGGGGGTCCTACAATGAGCAGTTCTTC. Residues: CASSRDRGSYNEQFF.

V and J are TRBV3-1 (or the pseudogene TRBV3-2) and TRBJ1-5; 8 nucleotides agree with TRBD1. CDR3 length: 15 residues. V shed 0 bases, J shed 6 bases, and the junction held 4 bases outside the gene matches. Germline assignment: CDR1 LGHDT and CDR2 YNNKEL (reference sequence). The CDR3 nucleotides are TGTGCCAGCAGCCAAGATTGGACAGGGACTCAGCCCCAGCATTTT. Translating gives CASSQDWTGTQPQHF.

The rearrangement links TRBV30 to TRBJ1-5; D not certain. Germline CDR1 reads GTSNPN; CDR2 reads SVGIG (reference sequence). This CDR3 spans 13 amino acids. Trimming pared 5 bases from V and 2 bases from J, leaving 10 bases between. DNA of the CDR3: TGTGCCTGGTCTGACATGGGCAATCAGCCCCAGCATTTT. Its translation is CAWSDMGNQPQHF.

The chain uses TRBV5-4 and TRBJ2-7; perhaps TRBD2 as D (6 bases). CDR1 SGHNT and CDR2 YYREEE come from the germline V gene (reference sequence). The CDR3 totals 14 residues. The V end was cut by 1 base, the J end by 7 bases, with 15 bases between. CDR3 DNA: TGTGCCAGCAGCTTGTACTGGCGGGACCAAGAGCAGTACTTC. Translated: CASSLYWRDQEQYF.

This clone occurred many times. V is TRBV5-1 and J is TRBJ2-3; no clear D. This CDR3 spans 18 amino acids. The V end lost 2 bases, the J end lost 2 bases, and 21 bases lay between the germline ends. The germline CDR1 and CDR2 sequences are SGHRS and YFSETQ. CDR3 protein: CASSFSPGTGSHTDTQYF. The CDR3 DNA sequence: TGCGCCAGCAGCTTTAGCCCGGGTACGGGTTCCCACACAGATACGCAGTATTTT.

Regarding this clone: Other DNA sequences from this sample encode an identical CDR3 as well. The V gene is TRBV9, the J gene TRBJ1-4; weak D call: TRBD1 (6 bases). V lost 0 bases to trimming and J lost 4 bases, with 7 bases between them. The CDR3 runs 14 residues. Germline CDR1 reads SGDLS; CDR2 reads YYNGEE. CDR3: CASSVGGLNEKLFF. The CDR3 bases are TGTGCCAGCAGCGTAGGGGGGCTTAATGAAAAACTGTTTTTT.

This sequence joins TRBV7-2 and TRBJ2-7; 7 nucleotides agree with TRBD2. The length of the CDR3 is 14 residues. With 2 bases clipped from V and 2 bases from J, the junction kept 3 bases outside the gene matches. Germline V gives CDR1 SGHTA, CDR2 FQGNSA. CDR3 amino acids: CASSLRGVAYEQYF. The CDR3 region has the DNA TGTGCCAGCAGCTTACGGGGGGTAGCCTACGAGCAGTACTTC.